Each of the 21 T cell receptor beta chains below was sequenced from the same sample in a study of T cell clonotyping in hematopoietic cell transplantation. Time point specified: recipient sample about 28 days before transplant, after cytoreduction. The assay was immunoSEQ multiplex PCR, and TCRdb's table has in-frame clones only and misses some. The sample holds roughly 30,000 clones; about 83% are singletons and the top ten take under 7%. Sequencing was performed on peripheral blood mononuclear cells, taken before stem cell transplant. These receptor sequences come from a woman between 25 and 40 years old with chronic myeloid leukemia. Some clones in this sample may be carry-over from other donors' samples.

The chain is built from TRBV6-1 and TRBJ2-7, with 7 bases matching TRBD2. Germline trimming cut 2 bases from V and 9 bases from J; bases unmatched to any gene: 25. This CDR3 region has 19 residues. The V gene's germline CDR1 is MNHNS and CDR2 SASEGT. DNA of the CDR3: TGTGCCAGCAGTGAATGGGGGGTTTATGCCCCCGACGCCCCGGGGGGGCAGTACGTC. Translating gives CASSEWGVYAPDAPGGQYV.

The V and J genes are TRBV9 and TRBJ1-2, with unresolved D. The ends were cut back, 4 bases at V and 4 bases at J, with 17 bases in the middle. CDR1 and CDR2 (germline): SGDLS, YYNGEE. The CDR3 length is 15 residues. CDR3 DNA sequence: TGTGCCAGCAGCTCCCGAGATCGGGGATCCTATGGCTACACCTTC. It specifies CASSSRDRGSYGYTF.

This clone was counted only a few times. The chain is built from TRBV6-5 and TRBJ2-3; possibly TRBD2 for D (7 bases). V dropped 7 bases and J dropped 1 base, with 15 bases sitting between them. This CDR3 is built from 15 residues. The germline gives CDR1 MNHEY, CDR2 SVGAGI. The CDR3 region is CASTRGAGGTDTQYF. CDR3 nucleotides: TGTGCCAGCACCCGGGGGGCAGGGGGCACAGATACGCAGTATTTT.

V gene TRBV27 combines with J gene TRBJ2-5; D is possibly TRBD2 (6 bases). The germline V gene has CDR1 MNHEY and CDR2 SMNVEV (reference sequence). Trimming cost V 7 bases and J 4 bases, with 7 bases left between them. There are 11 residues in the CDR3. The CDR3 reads CASMEGETQYF. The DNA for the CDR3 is TGTGCCAGCATGGAGGGAGAGACCCAGTACTTC.

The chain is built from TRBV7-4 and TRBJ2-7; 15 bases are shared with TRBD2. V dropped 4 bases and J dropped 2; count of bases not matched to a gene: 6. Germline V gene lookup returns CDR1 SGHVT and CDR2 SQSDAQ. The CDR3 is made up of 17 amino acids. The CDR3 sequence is CASSSRGLAGGTYEQYF. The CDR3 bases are TGTGCCAGCAGCTCCCGTGGACTAGCGGGGGGGACCTACGAGCAGTACTTC. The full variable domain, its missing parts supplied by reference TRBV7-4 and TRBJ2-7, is GAGVSQSPRYKVAKRGRDVALRCDSISGHVTLYWYRQTLGQGSEVLTYSQSDAQRDKSGRPSGRFSAERPERSVSTLKIQRTEQGDSAVYLCASSSRGLAGGTYEQYFGPGTRLTVT.

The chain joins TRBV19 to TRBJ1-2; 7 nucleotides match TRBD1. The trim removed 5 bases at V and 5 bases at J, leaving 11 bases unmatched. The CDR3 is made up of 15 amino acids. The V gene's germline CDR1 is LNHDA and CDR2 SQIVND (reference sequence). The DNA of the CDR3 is TGTGCCAGTAGTCAGCCGGGACAGCTTTTATATGGCTACACCTTC. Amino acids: CASSQPGQLLYGYTF.

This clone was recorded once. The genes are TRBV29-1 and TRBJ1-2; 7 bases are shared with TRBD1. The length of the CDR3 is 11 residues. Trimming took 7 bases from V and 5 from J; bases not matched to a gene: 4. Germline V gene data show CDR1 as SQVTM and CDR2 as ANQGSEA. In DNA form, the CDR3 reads TGCAGCGGGGGGACAGTTTATGGCTACACCTTC. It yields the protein CSGGTVYGYTF.

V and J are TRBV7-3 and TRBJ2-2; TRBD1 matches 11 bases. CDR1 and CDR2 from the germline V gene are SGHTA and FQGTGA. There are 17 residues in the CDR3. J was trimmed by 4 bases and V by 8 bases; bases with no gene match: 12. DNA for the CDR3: TGTGCCAGCTCTTCTAAACCCGGGACAGGGGGCACCGGGGAGCTGTTTTTT. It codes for CASSSKPGTGGTGELFF.

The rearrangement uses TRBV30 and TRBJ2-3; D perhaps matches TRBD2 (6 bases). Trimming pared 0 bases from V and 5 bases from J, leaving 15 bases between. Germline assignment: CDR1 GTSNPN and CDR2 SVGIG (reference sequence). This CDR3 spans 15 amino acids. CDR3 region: CAWSVGGVAGDTQYF. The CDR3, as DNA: TGTGCCTGGAGTGTAGGAGGGGTGGCGGGAGATACGCAGTATTTT.

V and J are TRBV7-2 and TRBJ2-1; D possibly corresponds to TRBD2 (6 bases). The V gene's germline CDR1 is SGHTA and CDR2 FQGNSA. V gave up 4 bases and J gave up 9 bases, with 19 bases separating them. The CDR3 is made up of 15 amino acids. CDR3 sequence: CASSSRLDRSAEQFF. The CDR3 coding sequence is TGTGCCAGCAGCTCCCGACTAGATAGGTCTGCTGAGCAGTTCTTC.

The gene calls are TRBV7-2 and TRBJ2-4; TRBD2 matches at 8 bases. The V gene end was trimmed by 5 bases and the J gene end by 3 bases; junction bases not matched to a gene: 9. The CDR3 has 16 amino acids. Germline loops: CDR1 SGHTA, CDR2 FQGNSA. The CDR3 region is CASSEGLAGNKNIQYF. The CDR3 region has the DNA TGTGCCAGCAGCGAAGGGCTAGCGGGTAACAAAAACATTCAGTACTTC.

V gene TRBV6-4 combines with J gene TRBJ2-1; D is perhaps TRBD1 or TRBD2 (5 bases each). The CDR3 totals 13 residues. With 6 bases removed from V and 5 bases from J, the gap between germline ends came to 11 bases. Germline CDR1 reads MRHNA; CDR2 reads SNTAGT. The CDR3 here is CASSDKGHNEQFF. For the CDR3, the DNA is TGTGCCAGCAGCGACAAGGGACACAATGAGCAGTTCTTC.

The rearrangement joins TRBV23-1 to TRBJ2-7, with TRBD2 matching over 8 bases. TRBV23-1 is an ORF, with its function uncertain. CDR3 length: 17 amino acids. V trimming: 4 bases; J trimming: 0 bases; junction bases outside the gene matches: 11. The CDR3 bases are TGCGCCAGCAGTCTGCTCAGCGGGGGAAGGAGCTCCTACGAGCAGTACGTC. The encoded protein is CASSLLSGGRSSYEQYV.

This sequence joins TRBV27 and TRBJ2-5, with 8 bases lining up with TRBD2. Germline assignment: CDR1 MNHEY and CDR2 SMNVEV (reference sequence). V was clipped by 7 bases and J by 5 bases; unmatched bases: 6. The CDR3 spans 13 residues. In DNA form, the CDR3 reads TGTGCCAGCAAACGGGAGGGGCCGGAGACCCAGTACTTC. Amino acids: CASKREGPETQYF.

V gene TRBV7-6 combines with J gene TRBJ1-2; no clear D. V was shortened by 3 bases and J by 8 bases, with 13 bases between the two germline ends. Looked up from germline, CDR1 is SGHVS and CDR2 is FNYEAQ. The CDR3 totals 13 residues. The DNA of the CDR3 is TGTGCCAGCAGCTTCGGACCCACCCGGGGCTACACCTTC. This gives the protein CASSFGPTRGYTF.

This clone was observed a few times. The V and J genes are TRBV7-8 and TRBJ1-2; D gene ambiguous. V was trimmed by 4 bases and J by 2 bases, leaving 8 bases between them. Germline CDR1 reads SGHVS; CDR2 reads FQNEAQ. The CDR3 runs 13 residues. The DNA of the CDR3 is TGTGCCAGCAGCTCTGCCCGGAACTATGGCTACACCTTC. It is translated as CASSSARNYGYTF.

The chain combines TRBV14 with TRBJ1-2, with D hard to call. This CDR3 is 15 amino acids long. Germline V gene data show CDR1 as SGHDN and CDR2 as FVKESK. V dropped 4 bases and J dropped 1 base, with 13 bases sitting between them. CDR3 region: CASSRSVALNYGYTF. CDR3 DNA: TGTGCCAGCAGCCGTTCAGTCGCGCTTAACTATGGCTACACCTTC.

CDR3 nucleotide sequence: TGTGCCAGCAGCTTAGTGGCTGGGATGAACACTGAAGCTTTCTTT. This translates into CASSLVAGMNTEAFF. The chain couples TRBV7-2 to TRBJ1-1, with D unresolved. V shed 1 base and J shed 0 bases, with 9 bases lying between them. Germline V CDR1 and CDR2: SGHTA, FQGNSA. This CDR3 is 15 amino acids long.

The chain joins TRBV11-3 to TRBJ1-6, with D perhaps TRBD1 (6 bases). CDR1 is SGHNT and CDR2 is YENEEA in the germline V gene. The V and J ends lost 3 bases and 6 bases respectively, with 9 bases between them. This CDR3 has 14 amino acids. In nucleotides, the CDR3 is TGTGCCAGCAGCTTGGGGACAACTAATTCACCCCTCCACTTT. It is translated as CASSLGTTNSPLHF.

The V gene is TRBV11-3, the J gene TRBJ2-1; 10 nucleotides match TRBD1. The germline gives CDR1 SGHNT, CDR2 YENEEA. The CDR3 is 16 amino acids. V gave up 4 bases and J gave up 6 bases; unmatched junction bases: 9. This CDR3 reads CASSYRTGGTVNEQFF. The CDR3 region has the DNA TGTGCCAGCAGCTACCGGACAGGGGGGACCGTCAATGAGCAGTTCTTC.

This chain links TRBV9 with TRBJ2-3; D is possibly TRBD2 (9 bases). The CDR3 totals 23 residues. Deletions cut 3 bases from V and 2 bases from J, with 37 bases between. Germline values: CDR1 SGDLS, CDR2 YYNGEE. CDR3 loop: CASSGGVRSRGRGGLLFTDTQYF. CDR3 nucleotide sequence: TGTGCCAGCAGCGGAGGAGTGCGGTCCAGGGGGCGGGGGGGCCTACTATTCACAGATACGCAGTATTTT.